This TCR beta chain stems from a study of T cell repertoires in cytomegalovirus infection. This clonotype has a handful of counts. MiXCR, applied by TCRdb to the reads, yields one record per CDR3 protein. This table holds 560,000 or so distinct CDR3 sequences, 16% found once. The source of this sequence is a human donor in good health (CMV status not recorded). Some clones in this sample may be carry-over from other donors' samples. The sequenced sample was CD8+ T cells from PBMCs.

CDR3 region: CATGKGLAKNIQYF. The CDR3 DNA sequence: TGTGCCACCGGGAAGGGATTAGCCAAAAACATTCAGTACTTC. This rearrangement joins TRBV24-1 to TRBJ2-4; D remains unclear. The CDR3 is 14 amino acids. Germline CDR1 KGHDR, CDR2 SFDVKD. Trimming removed 9 bases at V and 0 bases at J, with 11 bases between.